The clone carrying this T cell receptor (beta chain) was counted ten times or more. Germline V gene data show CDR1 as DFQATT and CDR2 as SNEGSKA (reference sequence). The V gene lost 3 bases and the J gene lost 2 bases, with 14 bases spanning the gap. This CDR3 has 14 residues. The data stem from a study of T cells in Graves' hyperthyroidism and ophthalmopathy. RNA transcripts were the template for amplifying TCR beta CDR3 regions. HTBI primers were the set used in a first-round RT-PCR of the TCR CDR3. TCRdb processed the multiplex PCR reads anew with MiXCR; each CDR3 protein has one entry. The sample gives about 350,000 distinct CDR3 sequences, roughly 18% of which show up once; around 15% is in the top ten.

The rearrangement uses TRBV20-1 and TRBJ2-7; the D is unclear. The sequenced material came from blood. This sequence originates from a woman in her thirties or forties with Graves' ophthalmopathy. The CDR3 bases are TGCAGTGCTAGGCCCGGAGTAGGGCCCTACGAGCAGTACTTC. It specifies CSARPGVGPYEQYF.